This entry features one T cell receptor beta chain sequence. The target antigen is unknown. This entry comes from a study of a mutant IDH1 vaccine in newly diagnosed glioma. At the level of the study: An approximately 62% male, approximately 38% female split and a mean age of around 37 years characterized treated patients. Those enrolled had earlier been treated with radiotherapy, temozolomide, or both, mostly both.

The method was immunoSEQ multiplex PCR; TCRdb's version includes in-frame clones alone and lacks a portion of them. The sample has tens of thousands of clones; around 82% are singletons. Broader study findings: Changes in top peripheral clonotypes did not appear linked to pseudoprogression.

The time point: baseline, week 1 (first vaccination visit). Treatment given: pre-vaccination baseline after standard-of-care therapy. New WHO grade 3 or 4 astrocytomas that were IDH1-mutant and ATRX-lost occurred in the donors. The specimen comprised PBMCs, sampled from a glioma patient treated with radiotherapy, temozolomide or both. This TCR derives from a woman in her fifties or sixties with glioma.

The CDR3, as DNA: TGTGCCAGCAGTTTTACAGGGGGCTCTGAAGCTTTCTTT. Amino acids: CASSFTGGSEAFF. This chain uses TRBV6-5 with TRBJ1-1, with 9 nucleotides matching TRBD1. V was clipped by 4 bases and J by 6 bases; unmatched bases: 3. Germline V gene lookup returns CDR1 MNHEY and CDR2 SVGAGI. This CDR3 has 13 residues.